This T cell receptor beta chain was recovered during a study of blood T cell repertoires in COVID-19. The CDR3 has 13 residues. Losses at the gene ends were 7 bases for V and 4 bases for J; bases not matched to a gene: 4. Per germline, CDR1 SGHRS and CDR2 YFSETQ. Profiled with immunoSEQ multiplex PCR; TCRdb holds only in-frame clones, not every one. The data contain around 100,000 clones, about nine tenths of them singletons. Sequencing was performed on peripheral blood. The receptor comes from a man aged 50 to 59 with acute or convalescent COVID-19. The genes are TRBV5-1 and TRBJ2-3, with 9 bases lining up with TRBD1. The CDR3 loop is CASATGGADTQYF. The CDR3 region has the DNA TGCGCCAGCGCAACAGGGGGCGCAGATACGCAGTATTTT.